These 20 T cell receptor beta chains came from one sample sequenced in a study of cytomegalovirus exposure and HLA in healthy donors. 13 Jbeta primers and 60 Vbeta primers were used for the PCR. Clones were read by immunoSEQ multiplex PCR, and TCRdb kept only the in-frame ones, dropping some. The sample consists of under 150,000 clones, around 73% of them appearing once. Sequenced material: PBMCs. All receptors come from a human donor in good health.

The DNA of the CDR3 is TGTGCCAGCAGTTACTCCGAATTGACAGGGAACACTGAAGCTTTCTTT. Residues: CASSYSELTGNTEAFF. The J gene is TRBJ1-1, the V gene TRBV6-5, with a tentative D call TRBD1 (6 bases). The CDR3 loop spans 16 amino acids. Germline V gives CDR1 MNHEY, CDR2 SVGAGI. Deletions cut 0 bases from V and 1 base from J, with 12 bases between.

CDR3: CASSGGGYGETQYF. The DNA for the CDR3 is TGTGCCAGCAGCGGCGGGGGTTACGGAGAGACCCAGTACTTC. V and J are TRBV7-9 and TRBJ2-5, with TRBD2 matching 7 bases. Germline-derived CDR1 and CDR2 are SEHNR and FQNEAQ (reference sequence). The CDR3 is 14 amino acids. V dropped 5 bases and J dropped 4; count of bases not matched to a gene: 7.

The chain is built from TRBV7-9 and TRBJ2-1, with TRBD2 identical over 7 bases. CDR3 size: 16 residues. The V and J ends lost 1 base and 1 base, in that order; junction bases with no gene match: 4. Germline CDR1 reads SEHNR; CDR2 reads FQNEAQ (reference sequence). DNA of the CDR3: TGTGCCAGCAGCTTAGAGGGGCGGGGGTCCTACAATGAGCAGTTCTTC. Its protein product is CASSLEGRGSYNEQFF.

The chain combines TRBV10-1 with TRBJ2-4; D is ambiguous. The germline V gene encodes CDR1 WNHNN and CDR2 SYGVQD (reference sequence). The CDR3 runs 16 residues. Trimming shortened V by 8 bases and J by 0 bases, and 17 bases separated the two germline ends. This CDR3 is CASALSGSLAKNIQYF. As DNA, the CDR3 is TGCGCCAGCGCGCTCTCAGGTTCCCTAGCCAAAAACATTCAGTACTTC.

Comment on this clone: At one boundary the junction diverges from the germline segment, which might be a read error. J is TRBJ2-3 and V is TRBV7-7, with 8 bases fitting TRBD1. Per germline, CDR1 SSHAT and CDR2 FNYEAQ (reference sequence). This CDR3 is built from 15 residues. CDR3 DNA sequence: TGTGCTAGCAGCCTGACAGGGGATCGCACAGATACGCAGTATTTT. Its protein is CASSLTGDRTDTQYF.

The CDR3: CASHTGGMNTEAFF. CDR3 DNA sequence: TGTGCCAGTCACACAGGGGGAATGAACACTGAAGCTTTCTTT. The V and J genes are TRBV19 and TRBJ1-1, with 8 bases aligning to TRBD1. From germline, CDR1 is LNHDA and CDR2 SQIVND (reference sequence). V trimming: 8 bases; J trimming: 0 bases; junction bases outside the gene matches: 5. This CDR3 comprises 14 residues.

The chain uses TRBV11-1 and TRBJ2-5, with no clear D. The J call is in doubt because the DNA end fits TRBJ2-7 better. Germline lookup yields CDR1 SGHAT and CDR2 FQDESV (reference sequence). The CDR3 runs 14 residues. CDR3 sequence (DNA): TGTGCCAGCAGCTTAGCTGTTGTTCCTTACGAGCAGTACTTC. Amino acid sequence: CASSLAVVPYEQYF.

J is TRBJ2-5 and V is TRBV9; perhaps TRBD2 as D (6 bases). The V gene lost 0 bases and the J gene lost 5 bases, with 20 bases spanning the gap. Germline V gene sequence: CDR1 SGDLS, CDR2 YYNGEE. This CDR3 is 17 amino acids long. CDR3 nucleotide sequence: TGTGCCAGCAGCGTAGGAGCCCCGGGCGGGGCCTGGGAGACCCAGTACTTC. Protein: CASSVGAPGGAWETQYF.

The chain joins TRBV5-6 to TRBJ2-5; D call uncertain. The CDR3 loop spans 15 amino acids. Germline CDR1 and CDR2: SGHDT and YYEEEE. Trimming cost V 2 bases and J 0 bases, with 11 bases left between them. CDR3 sequence (DNA): TGTGCCAGCAGCTTCGGGTATAGTAACCAAGAGACCCAGTACTTC. Translated: CASSFGYSNQETQYF.

The chain recombines TRBV28 with TRBJ2-7, with D possibly matching TRBD1 (6 bases). The CDR3 contains 13 residues. Between the trimmed V and J ends, which lost 10 bases and 5 bases, there was a span of 18 bases. Looked up from germline, CDR1 is MDHEN and CDR2 is SYDVKM. CDR3 in DNA: TGTGCCATTACAGGGTCATCGACTAACGAGCAGTACTTC. Its translation is CAITGSSTNEQYF.

The CDR3 sequence: CASTAGAGTGELFF. The CDR3 bases are TGTGCCAGTACGGCGGGAGCGGGAACCGGGGAGCTGTTTTTT. The chain carries TRBV19 and TRBJ2-2; 7 positions match TRBD2. The germline CDR1 and CDR2 sequences are LNHDA and SQIVND (reference sequence). The V segment lost 7 bases and the J segment 5 bases; nucleotides outside the gene matches: 7. This CDR3 contains 14 residues.

The genes are TRBV13 and TRBJ2-1; 11 bases agree with TRBD2. The CDR3 is 16 amino acids. Germline CDR1 PRHDT, CDR2 FYEKMQ (reference sequence). Trimming at V came to 3 bases and at J to 6 bases, leaving 7 bases not matched to a gene. The CDR3 protein is CASSFGLAGGGNEQFF. Here the CDR3 DNA reads TGTGCCAGCAGCTTCGGACTAGCGGGCGGGGGCAATGAGCAGTTCTTC.

The chain combines TRBV6-1 with TRBJ1-2, with 8 bases that match TRBD1. CDR1 and CDR2 from the germline V gene are MNHNS and SASEGT. This CDR3 spans 15 amino acids. J lost 5 bases, V lost 6 bases, and 11 bases had no gene match. CDR3 in DNA: TGTGCCAGCAGCGACCGGACAGGGAGGATTTATGGCTACACCTTC. Translated, it gives CASSDRTGRIYGYTF.

As regards this clone: Other nucleotide sequences from this sample produce the same CDR3. The chain carries TRBV7-9 and TRBJ2-7; 11 nucleotides match TRBD2. The V and J ends lost 4 bases and 3 bases, in that order; junction bases with no gene match: 2. The CDR3 contains 14 residues. Germline CDR1 is SEHNR and CDR2 is FQNEAQ (reference sequence). CDR3 protein: CASSSGTSGYEQYF. Here the CDR3 DNA reads TGTGCCAGCAGCTCCGGGACTAGCGGCTACGAGCAGTACTTC.

The chain is built from TRBV4-2 and TRBJ1-2, with a tentative D call TRBD1 (6 bases). The germline gives CDR1 LGHNA, CDR2 YNFKEQ. CDR3 size: 17 residues. V shed 0 bases and J shed 3 bases, with 17 bases lying between them. The CDR3 sequence: CASSQDRAGARDYGYTF. CDR3 DNA sequence: TGTGCCAGCAGCCAAGATCGGGCGGGGGCGCGCGACTATGGCTACACCTTC.

The chain is built from TRBV2 and TRBJ2-5, with D possibly TRBD2 on 6 matching bases. The V gene's germline CDR1 is SNHLY and CDR2 FYNNEI. The CDR3 is 14 amino acids. Trimming removed 7 bases at V and 1 base at J, with 13 bases between. CDR3 sequence: CASIQGGPQETQYF. In DNA form, the CDR3 reads TGTGCCAGCATCCAGGGAGGTCCCCAAGAGACCCAGTACTTC. The whole variable domain, remainder taken from reference TRBV2 and TRBJ2-5, is EPEVTQTPSHQVTQMGQEVILRCVPISNHLYFYWYRQILGQKVEFLVSFYNNEISEKSEIFDDQFSVERPDGSNFTLKIRSTKLEDSAMYFCASIQGGPQETQYFGPGTRLLVL.

The gene calls are TRBV10-2 and TRBJ1-5; no clear D gene. Trimming stripped 3 bases from V and 4 bases from J, with 7 bases between. The germline CDR1 and CDR2 sequences are WSHSY and SAAADI. This CDR3 has 13 amino acids. The CDR3: CASSDRFNQPQHF. The CDR3 region has the DNA TGCGCCAGCAGTGACAGGTTTAATCAGCCCCAGCATTTT.

The chain carries TRBV6-4 and TRBJ1-2; D is ambiguous. The CDR3 sequence is 14 residues long. Trimming cost V 6 bases and J 8 bases, with 19 bases left between them. Germline lookup yields CDR1 MRHNA and CDR2 SNTAGT. CDR3 residues: CASSPTTSSRGYTF. CDR3 bases: TGTGCCAGCAGCCCGACAACCTCCAGCCGGGGCTACACCTTC.

This clone was counted only a few times. The chain joins TRBV19 to TRBJ1-1; perhaps TRBD1 as D (6 bases). Germline V gene data show CDR1 as LNHDA and CDR2 as SQIVND (reference sequence). The V end lost 6 bases, the J end lost 1 base, and 12 bases lay between the germline ends. CDR3 length: 14 residues. The CDR3: CASRLQGRNTEAFF. CDR3 coding DNA: TGTGCCAGTAGGTTGCAGGGGCGGAACACTGAAGCTTTCTTT.

The V gene is TRBV27, the J gene TRBJ2-7; D may be TRBD1 (5 bases). CDR1 and CDR2 from the germline V gene are MNHEY and SMNVEV (reference sequence). V lost 2 bases, J lost 4 bases, and 12 bases lay in between. The CDR3 extends over 14 amino acids. The CDR3 region is CASSLGASRYEQYF. In DNA, the CDR3 is TGTGCCAGCAGTTTAGGGGCTAGTCGGTACGAGCAGTACTTC.